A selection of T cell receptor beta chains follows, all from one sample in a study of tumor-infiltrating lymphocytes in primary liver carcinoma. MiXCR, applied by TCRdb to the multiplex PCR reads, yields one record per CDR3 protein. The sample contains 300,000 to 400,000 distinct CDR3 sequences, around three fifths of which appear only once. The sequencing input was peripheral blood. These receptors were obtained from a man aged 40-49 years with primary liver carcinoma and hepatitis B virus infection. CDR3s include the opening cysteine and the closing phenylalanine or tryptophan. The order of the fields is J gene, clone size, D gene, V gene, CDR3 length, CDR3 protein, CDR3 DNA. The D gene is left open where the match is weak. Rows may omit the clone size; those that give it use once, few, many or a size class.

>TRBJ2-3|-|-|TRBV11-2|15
CASSYTRSYTDTLYF
TGTGCCAGCAGCTACACCAGGTCTTACACAGATACGCTGTATTTC
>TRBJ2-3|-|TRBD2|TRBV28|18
CASSLEREGHLRTDTQYF
TGTGCCAGCAGTCTCGAGCGGGAGGGCCATCTACGCACAGATACGCAGTATTTT
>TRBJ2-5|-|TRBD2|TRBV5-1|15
CASSLGLAVKETQYF
TGCGCCAGCAGCTTGGGACTAGCGGTTAAAGAGACCCAGTACTTC
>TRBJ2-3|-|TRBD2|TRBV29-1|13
CSGRLAGGDTQYF
TGCAGCGGTAGACTAGCGGGAGGGGATACACAGTATTTT
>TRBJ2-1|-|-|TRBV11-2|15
CASSLDRESYNEQFF
TGTGCCAGCAGCTTGGATAGGGAATCTTACAATGAGCAGTTCTTC
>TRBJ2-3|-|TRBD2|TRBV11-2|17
CASSLQGTIGRLDTQYF
TGTGCCAGCAGCCTACAAGGGACTATCGGGAGATTAGATACGCAGTATTTT
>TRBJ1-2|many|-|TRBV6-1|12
CASKRSNYGYTF
TGTGCCAGCAAGCGGTCTAACTATGGCTACACCTTC
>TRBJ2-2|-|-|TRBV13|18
CASSQMGGQSEITGELFF
TGTGCCAGCAGCCAAATGGGGGGACAGTCGGAGATCACCGGGGAGCTGTTTTTT
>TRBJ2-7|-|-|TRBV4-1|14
CACSQEEIVYEQYF
TGCGCCTGCAGCCAAGAGGAGATCGTATACGAGCAGTACTTC
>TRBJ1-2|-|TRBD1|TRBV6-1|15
CASSEGGQVMGGYTF
TGTGCCAGCAGTGAAGGGGGACAGGTTATGGGTGGCTACACCTTC
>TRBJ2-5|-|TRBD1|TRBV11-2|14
CASSRGTGDETQYF
TGTGCCAGCAGCCGAGGTACAGGGGATGAGACCCAGTACTTC
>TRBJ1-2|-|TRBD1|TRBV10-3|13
CAISVSTGGDYTF
TGTGCCATCAGTGTTTCGACAGGGGGGGACTACACCTTC
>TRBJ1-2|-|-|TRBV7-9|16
CASSVARDKGGYGYTF
TGTGCCAGCAGCGTTGCCCGGGACAAGGGAGGCTATGGCTACACCTTC
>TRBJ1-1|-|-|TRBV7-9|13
CASILLSYTEAFF
TGTGCCAGCATCCTTTTAAGCTACACTGAAGCTTTCTTT
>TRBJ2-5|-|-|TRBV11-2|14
CASCFYSGWATQYF
TGTGCCAGCTGCTTTTACTCGGGATGGGCGACCCAGTACTTC
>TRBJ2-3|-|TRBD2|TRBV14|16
CANSLTSGTSTDTQYF
TGTGCCAACAGCCTTACTAGCGGAACCTCCACAGATACGCAGTATTTT
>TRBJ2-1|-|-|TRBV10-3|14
CAISEVSRDNEQFF
TGTGCCATCAGCGAAGTCAGCAGAGACAATGAGCAGTTCTTC
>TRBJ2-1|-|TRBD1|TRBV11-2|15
CVSSFGQGAFNEQFF
TGTGTCAGCAGCTTCGGACAGGGGGCCTTCAATGAGCAGTTCTTC
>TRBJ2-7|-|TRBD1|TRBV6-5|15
CAGNWDSLTRYEQYF
TGTGCCGGCAACTGGGACAGCTTAACCCGCTACGAGCAGTACTTC
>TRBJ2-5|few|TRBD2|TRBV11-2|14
CASSLTPGGETQYF
TGTGCCAGCAGCTTAACGCCGGGGGGGGAGACCCAGTACTTC
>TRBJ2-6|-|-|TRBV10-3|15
CAISGELSGANVLTF
TGTGCCATCAGTGGAGAACTCTCTGGGGCCAACGTCCTGACTTTC
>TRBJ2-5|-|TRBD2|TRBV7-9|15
CASNIVGGSPETQYF
TGTGCCAGCAACATAGTAGGCGGGAGCCCTGAGACCCAGTACTTC
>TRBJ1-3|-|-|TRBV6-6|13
CASREGYRNTIYF
TGTGCCAGCAGGGAGGGGTATAGAAACACCATATATTTT
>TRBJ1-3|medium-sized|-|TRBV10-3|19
CAISESGVPFRGEGNTIYF
TGTGCCATCAGTGAGTCGGGTGTCCCCTTTAGGGGAGAAGGAAACACCATATATTTT
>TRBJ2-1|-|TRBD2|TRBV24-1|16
CATSGVAGASNNEQFF
TGTGCCACCAGTGGGGTGGCGGGAGCGTCTAACAATGAGCAGTTCTTC
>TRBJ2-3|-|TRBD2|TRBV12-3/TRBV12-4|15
CASRLAVGGPATQYF
TGTGCCAGCAGACTAGCGGTAGGTGGTCCGGCTACGCAGTATTTT
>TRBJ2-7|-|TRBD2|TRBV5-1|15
CASSADLARAGEQYF
TGCGCCAGCAGCGCGGACTTGGCGAGAGCGGGGGAGCAGTACTTC
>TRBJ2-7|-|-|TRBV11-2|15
CSSSLVLVGVNEQYF
TGTTCCAGCAGCTTAGTACTAGTGGGAGTAAACGAGCAGTACTTC
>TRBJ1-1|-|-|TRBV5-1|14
CASNQLQGNTEAFF
TGCGCCAGCAACCAACTACAGGGAAACACTGAAGCTTTCTTT
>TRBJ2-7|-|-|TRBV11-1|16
CAGSLTAGRSTVEQYF
TGTGCCGGCAGCTTAACAGCCGGGAGATCAACGGTCGAGCAGTACTTC
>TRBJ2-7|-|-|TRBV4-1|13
CASDRGRWYEQYF
TGCGCCAGCGACCGGGGCCGTTGGTACGAGCAGTACTTC
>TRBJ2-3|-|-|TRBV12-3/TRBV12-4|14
CASSLVPGPNTQYF
TGTGCCAGCAGTTTAGTGCCGGGGCCGAATACGCAGTATTTT
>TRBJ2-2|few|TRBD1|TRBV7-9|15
CASSSTGGVTGELFF
TGTGCCAGCAGCTCGACAGGGGGCGTAACCGGGGAGCTGTTTTTT
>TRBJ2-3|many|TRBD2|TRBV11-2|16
CASSLGGGRAYDTQYF
TGTGCCAGCAGCTTAGGTGGCGGGAGGGCCTACGATACGCAGTATTTT
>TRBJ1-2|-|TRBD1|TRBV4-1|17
CASSQGTGEFLDYCYTF
TGCGCCAGCAGCCAGGGAACAGGGGAATTTTTAGACTATTGCTACACCTTC
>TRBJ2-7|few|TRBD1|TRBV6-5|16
CASKAQGERWPSEQYF
TGTGCCAGCAAAGCTCAGGGGGAACGATGGCCCTCGGAGCAGTACTTC
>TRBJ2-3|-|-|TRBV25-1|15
CASSESGGITDTQYF
TGTGCCAGCAGCGAATCGGGCGGGATAACAGATACGCAGTATTTT
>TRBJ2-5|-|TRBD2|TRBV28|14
CASRPTSGKETQYF
TGTGCCAGCAGACCGACTAGCGGGAAAGAGACCCAGTACTTC
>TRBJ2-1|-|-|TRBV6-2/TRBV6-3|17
CASISGGTDVSYNEQFF
TGTGCCAGCATTTCTGGCGGGACAGATGTCTCCTACAATGAGCAGTTCTTC
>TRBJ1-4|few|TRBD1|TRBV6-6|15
CASRTGEGTNEKLFF
TGTGCCAGCAGGACAGGGGAGGGAACTAATGAAAAACTGTTTTTT
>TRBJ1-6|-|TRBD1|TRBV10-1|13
CASSEPGQGGLHF
TGCGCCAGCAGTGAGCCGGGACAGGGCGGCCTCCACTTT
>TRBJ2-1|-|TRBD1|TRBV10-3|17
CAISEGPTGINYNEQFF
TGTGCAATCAGTGAGGGGCCGACAGGGATAAATTACAATGAGCAGTTCTTC
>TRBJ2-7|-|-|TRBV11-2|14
CASSLEGGTYEQYF
TGTGCCAGCAGCTTAGAGGGCGGCACCTACGAGCAATACTTC
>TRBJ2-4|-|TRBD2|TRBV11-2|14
CAISLAGDLNIQYF
TGTGCCATCAGCTTAGCGGGGGATTTGAACATTCAGTACTTC
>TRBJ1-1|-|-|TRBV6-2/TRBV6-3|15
CASSYSRTMNTEAFF
TGTGCCAGCAGTTACTCGAGGACAATGAACACTGAAGCTTTCTTT
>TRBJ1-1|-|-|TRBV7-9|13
CVSSFGDLIEDFF
TGTGTCAGCAGCTTCGGGGACCTCATTGAAGATTTCTTT
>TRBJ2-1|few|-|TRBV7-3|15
CASSWGGSSYNEQFF
TGTGCCAGCAGCTGGGGTGGGAGCTCCTACAATGAGCAGTTCTTC
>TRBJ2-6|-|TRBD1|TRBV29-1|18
CCVSSGTGILSGANVPTF
TGCTGCGTATCATCGGGGACAGGGATCCTCTCTGGGGCCAACGTCCCGACTTTC
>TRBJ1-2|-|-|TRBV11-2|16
CPSRPGAGMENYGYTF
TGTCCCAGCCGACCCGGGGCAGGGATGGAGAACTATGGCTACACCTTC
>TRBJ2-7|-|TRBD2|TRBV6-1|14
CANSEAGGPYEQYF
TGTGCCAACAGTGAAGCGGGAGGCCCCTACGAGCAGTACTTC
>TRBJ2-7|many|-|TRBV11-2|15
CASSLGAGLVYEQYF
TGTGCCAGCAGCTTAGGGGCAGGGCTGGTCTACGAGCAGTACTTC
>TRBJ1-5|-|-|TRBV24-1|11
CATSSGQPQHF
TGTGCCACCAGTTCGGGTCAGCCCCAGCATTTT
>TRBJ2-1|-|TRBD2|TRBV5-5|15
CASSPLAGEYNEQFF
TGTGCCAGCAGCCCGCTAGCGGGCGAATACAATGAGCAGTTCTTC
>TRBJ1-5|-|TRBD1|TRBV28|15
CASRHGTGGLQPQHF
TGTGCCAGCAGGCATGGGACAGGGGGGTTGCAGCCCCAGCATTTT
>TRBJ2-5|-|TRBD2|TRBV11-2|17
CASSLGRLAGGRETQHF
TGTGCCAGCAGCTTAGGGAGGCTAGCGGGAGGGAGGGAGACCCAGCACTTC
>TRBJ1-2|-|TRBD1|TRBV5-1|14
CANSPRTGDYGYTF
TGCGCCAACAGCCCCAGGACAGGGGACTATGGCTACACCTTC
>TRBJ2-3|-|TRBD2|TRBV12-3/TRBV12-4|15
CTSSGTSGSVDTQYF
TGTACTAGCAGTGGGACTAGCGGGAGTGTAGATACGCAGTATTTT
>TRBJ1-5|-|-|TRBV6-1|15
CASSEVGHQNQPQHF
TGTGCCAGTAGTGAAGTGGGACACCAGAATCAGCCCCAGCATTTT
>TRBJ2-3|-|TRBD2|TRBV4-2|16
CANSQDSGGSADTQYF
TGTGCCAACAGTCAAGATAGTGGCGGGAGCGCCGATACGCAGTATTTT